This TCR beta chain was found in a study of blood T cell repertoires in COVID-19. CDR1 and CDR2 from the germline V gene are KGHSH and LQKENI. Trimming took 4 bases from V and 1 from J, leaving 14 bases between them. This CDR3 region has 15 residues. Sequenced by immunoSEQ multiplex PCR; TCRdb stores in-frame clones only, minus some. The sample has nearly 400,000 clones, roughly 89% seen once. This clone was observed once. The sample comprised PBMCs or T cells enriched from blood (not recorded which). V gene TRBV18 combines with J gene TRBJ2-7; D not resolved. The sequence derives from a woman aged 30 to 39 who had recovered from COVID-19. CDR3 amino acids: CASSLDLFPSYEQYF. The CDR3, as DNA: TGTGCCAGCTCACTAGACTTATTCCCTTCCTACGAGCAGTACTTC.